These 17 T cell receptor beta chains came from one sample sequenced in a study of cytomegalovirus exposure and HLA in healthy donors. Profiling relied on immunoSEQ multiplex PCR, and the TCRdb table lists in-frame clones only, not all of them. The top ten hold roughly 0.96% of the sample, which has some 310,000 clones, 88% seen once. Sequenced input: PBMCs. The receptor set was obtained from a man aged 30 to 39 in good health and CMV-seronegative.

The gene calls are TRBV6-9 and TRBJ2-1, with 10 nucleotides matching TRBD2. This CDR3 is 15 amino acids long. V lost 2 bases, J lost 8 bases, and 6 bases stayed unmatched. Germline V gene lookup returns CDR1 MNHGY and CDR2 SVAAGI. CDR3 residues: CASSYGSGGKDEQFF. CDR3 bases: TGTGCCAGCAGTTATGGTAGCGGGGGGAAGGATGAGCAGTTCTTC.

The CDR3 is CASSKPGQPNYGYTF. The CDR3 coding sequence is TGTGCCAGTAGTAAACCGGGACAGCCAAACTATGGCTACACCTTC. This chain uses TRBV19 with TRBJ1-2, with TRBD1 matching over 7 bases. Germline values: CDR1 LNHDA, CDR2 SQIVND (reference sequence). CDR3 length: 15 residues. Trimming took 4 bases from V and 2 from J; bases not matched to a gene: 7.

J is TRBJ1-2 and V is TRBV29-1, with a tentative D call TRBD1 (5 bases). CDR1 is SQVTM, CDR2 ANQGSEA, per germline. The CDR3 runs 12 residues. Trimming removed 5 bases from V and 3 bases from J, with 10 bases in between. DNA of the CDR3: TGCAGCGTTCCTGGGGGGGACTATGGCTACACCTTC. Protein product: CSVPGGDYGYTF.

This clone was found a few times. The chain carries TRBV10-3 and TRBJ1-6, with TRBD1 as a possible D gene (5 bases). Germline lookup yields CDR1 ENHRY and CDR2 SYGVKD. The CDR3 runs 14 residues. Trimming took off 5 bases at V and 3 bases at J, with 8 bases between the two ends. The CDR3 is CAISRDSYNSPLHF. The CDR3 DNA reads TGTGCCATCAGTCGAGACAGCTATAATTCACCCCTCCACTTT.

The chain joins TRBV11-2 to TRBJ1-2; 9 positions agree with TRBD1. V shed 5 bases, J shed 4 bases, and the junction held 14 bases outside the gene matches. The CDR3 length is 17 residues. The germline V gene encodes CDR1 SGHAT and CDR2 FQNNGV. This chain's CDR3 is CASSKGVGDRVSYGYTF. The DNA for the CDR3 is TGTGCCAGCAGCAAGGGGGTGGGGGACAGGGTATCCTATGGCTACACCTTC.

The V gene is TRBV5-1, the J gene TRBJ1-5; TRBD1 agrees at 8 bases. Germline CDR1 SGHRS, CDR2 YFSETQ. Losses at the gene ends were 0 bases for V and 5 bases for J; bases not matched to a gene: 7. CDR3 length: 16 amino acids. The CDR3 spells CASSLEGRGLDQPQHF. The CDR3 DNA sequence: TGCGCCAGCAGCTTGGAAGGCAGGGGGCTTGATCAGCCCCAGCATTTT.

The chain joins TRBV2 to TRBJ2-5; D is unclear. The CDR3 runs to 17 residues. Per germline, CDR1 SNHLY and CDR2 FYNNEI. V dropped 5 bases and J dropped 0 bases, with 19 bases sitting between them. CDR3 amino acids: CASSSRSSTAYQETQYF. Here the CDR3 DNA reads TGTGCCAGCAGTTCCCGTTCCTCCACAGCATACCAAGAGACCCAGTACTTC.

This clone has more than one count but fewer than ten. The genes are TRBV5-4 and TRBJ2-7, with 7 bases identical to TRBD1. With V trimmed by 0 bases and J by 1 base, 4 bases remained unmatched. Germline lookup yields CDR1 SGHNT and CDR2 YYREEE (reference sequence). The CDR3 sequence is 15 residues long. The CDR3 region is CASSLGDSRSYEQYF. The CDR3 region has the DNA TGTGCCAGCAGCTTGGGGGACAGTAGATCCTACGAGCAGTACTTC.

This clone was found once. The rearrangement joins TRBV7-6 to TRBJ1-1; D ambiguous. CDR3 length equals 15 residues. Trimming left V 2 bases short and J 0 bases short, with 10 bases between. From germline, CDR1 is SGHVS and CDR2 FNYEAQ. CDR3 in amino acids: CASSLTETMNTEAFF. CDR3 coding DNA: TGTGCCAGCAGCTTAACAGAAACAATGAACACTGAAGCTTTCTTT.

The table lists this clone with a few counts. This sequence joins TRBV5-5 and TRBJ2-7; D ambiguous. The CDR3 totals 13 residues. The germline V and J ends were trimmed by 4 bases and 4 bases, with 12 bases remaining between them. Germline-derived CDR1 and CDR2 are SGHKS and YYEKEE (reference sequence). The CDR3 coding sequence is TGTGCCAGCAGCCCACTGACACAATACGAGCAGTACTTC. It is translated as CASSPLTQYEQYF.

This clone occurred a few times. The chain has TRBV20-1 and TRBJ1-6; D call uncertain. CDR1 is DFQATT and CDR2 is SNEGSKA in the germline V gene (reference sequence). With 5 bases removed from V and 13 bases from J, the gap between germline ends came to 12 bases. The CDR3 extends over 11 amino acids. CDR3 sequence: CSAYSAGPLHF. In DNA, the CDR3 is TGCAGTGCTTATTCCGCCGGTCCCCTCCACTTT.

The chain uses TRBV7-8 and TRBJ1-2, with D tentatively TRBD1 (5 bases). V lost 5 bases, J lost 4 bases, and 11 bases lay in between. The CDR3 runs to 13 residues. CDR1 is SGHVS and CDR2 is FQNEAQ in the germline V gene. CDR3 DNA: TGTGCCAGCAGCCCAAGACAGCCCTATGGCTACACCTTC. It specifies CASSPRQPYGYTF.

The CDR3 coding sequence is TGTGCCAGCAGCTTCGGTCTTCAGGGTTATAATTCACCCCTCCACTTT. It specifies CASSFGLQGYNSPLHF. V gene TRBV7-9 combines with J gene TRBJ1-6; D may be TRBD1 (5 bases). V was shortened by 3 bases and J by 4 bases, with 13 bases between the two germline ends. CDR1 is SEHNR and CDR2 is FQNEAQ in the germline V gene (reference sequence). CDR3 length: 16 residues.

The chain carries TRBV29-1 and TRBJ2-2, with 13 bases aligning to TRBD2. Germline CDR1 SQVTM, CDR2 ANQGSEA. Trimming took 6 bases from V and 1 from J; bases not matched to a gene: 5. The CDR3 is 16 amino acids. CDR3 DNA: TGCAGCGTCCGGACTAGCGGGGGCCTGAACACCGGGGAGCTGTTTTTT. As protein: CSVRTSGGLNTGELFF.

The rearrangement joins TRBV6-1 to TRBJ1-2; weak D call: TRBD1 (6 bases). Germline V gives CDR1 MNHNS, CDR2 SASEGT. This CDR3 contains 14 residues. V shed 1 base and J shed 4 bases, with 10 bases lying between them. Here the CDR3 DNA reads TGTGCCAGCAGTGAAGGGGACACTCTCTATGGCTACACCTTC. It yields the protein CASSEGDTLYGYTF.

The V gene is TRBV18, the J gene TRBJ2-2; 12 bases match TRBD2. J gave up 6 bases and V 4 bases, and 3 bases lay outside the gene matches. The CDR3 runs 15 residues. Germline loops: CDR1 KGHSH, CDR2 LQKENI. In nucleotides, the CDR3 is TGTGCCAGCTCACGGACTAGCGGGGCGTCCGGGGAGCTGTTTTTT. It encodes CASSRTSGASGELFF. Using reference TRBV18 and TRBJ2-2 for the parts outside the CDR3, the full variable domain is NAGVMQNPRHLVRRRGQEARLRCSPMKGHSHVYWYRQLPEEGLKFMVYLQKENIIDESGMPKERFSAEFPKEGPSILRIQQVVRGDSAAYFCASSRTSGASGELFFGEGSRLTVL.

The chain links TRBV19 to TRBJ2-7; D uncertain. Trimming left V 5 bases short and J 0 bases short, with 11 bases between. The CDR3 loop spans 14 amino acids. Germline V CDR1 and CDR2: LNHDA, SQIVND (reference sequence). The CDR3: CASSPSVSSYEQYF. The DNA of the CDR3 is TGTGCCAGTAGTCCGAGCGTTAGCTCCTACGAGCAGTACTTC.